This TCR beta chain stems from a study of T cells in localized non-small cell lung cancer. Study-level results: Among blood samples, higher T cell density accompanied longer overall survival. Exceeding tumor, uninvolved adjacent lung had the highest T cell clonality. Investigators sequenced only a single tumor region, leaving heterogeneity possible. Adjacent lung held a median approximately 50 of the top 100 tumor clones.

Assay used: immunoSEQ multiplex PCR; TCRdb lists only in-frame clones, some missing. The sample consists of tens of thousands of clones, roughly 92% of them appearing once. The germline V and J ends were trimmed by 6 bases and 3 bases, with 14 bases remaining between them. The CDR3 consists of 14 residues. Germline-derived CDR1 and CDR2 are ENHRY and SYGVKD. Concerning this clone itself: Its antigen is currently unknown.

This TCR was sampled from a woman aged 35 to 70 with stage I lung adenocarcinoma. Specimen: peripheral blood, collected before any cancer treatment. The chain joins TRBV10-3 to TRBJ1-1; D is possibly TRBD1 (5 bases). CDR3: CAIRGQGWDTEAFF. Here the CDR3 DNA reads TGTGCCATCAGGGGGCAGGGTTGGGACACTGAAGCTTTCTTT.